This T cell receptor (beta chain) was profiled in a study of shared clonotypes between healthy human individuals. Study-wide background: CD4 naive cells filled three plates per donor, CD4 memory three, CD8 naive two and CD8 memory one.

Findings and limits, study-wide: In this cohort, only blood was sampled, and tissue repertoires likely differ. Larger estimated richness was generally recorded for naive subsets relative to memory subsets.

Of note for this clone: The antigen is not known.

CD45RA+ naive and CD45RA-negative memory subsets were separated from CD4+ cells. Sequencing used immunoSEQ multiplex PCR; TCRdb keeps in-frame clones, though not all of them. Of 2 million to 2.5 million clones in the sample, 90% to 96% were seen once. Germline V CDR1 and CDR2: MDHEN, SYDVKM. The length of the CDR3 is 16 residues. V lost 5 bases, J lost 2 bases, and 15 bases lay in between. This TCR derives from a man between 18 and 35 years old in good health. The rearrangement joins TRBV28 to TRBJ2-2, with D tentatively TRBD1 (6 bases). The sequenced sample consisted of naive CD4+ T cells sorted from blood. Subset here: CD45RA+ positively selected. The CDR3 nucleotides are TGTGCCAGCAGTAGTCCTCAACAGGGAAACACCGGGGAGCTGTTTTTT. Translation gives CASSSPQQGNTGELFF.